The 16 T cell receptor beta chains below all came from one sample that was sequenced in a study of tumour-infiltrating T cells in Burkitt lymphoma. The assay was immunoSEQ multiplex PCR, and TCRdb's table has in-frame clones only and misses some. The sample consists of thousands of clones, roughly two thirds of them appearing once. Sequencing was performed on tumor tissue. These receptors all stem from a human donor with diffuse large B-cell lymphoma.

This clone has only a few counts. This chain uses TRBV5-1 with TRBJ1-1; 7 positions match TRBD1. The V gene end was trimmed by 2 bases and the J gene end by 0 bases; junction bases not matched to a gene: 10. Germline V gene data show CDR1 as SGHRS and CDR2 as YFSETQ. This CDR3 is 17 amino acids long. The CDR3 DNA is TGCGCCAGCAGCTTAAGTGTACGAGGGGGCTTGAACACTGAAGCTTTCTTT. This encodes CASSLSVRGGLNTEAFF.

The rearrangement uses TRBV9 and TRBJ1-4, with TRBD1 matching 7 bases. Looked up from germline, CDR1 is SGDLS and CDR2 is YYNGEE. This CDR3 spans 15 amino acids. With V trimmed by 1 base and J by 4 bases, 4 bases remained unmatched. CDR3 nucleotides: TGTGCCAGCAGCGTACGGACAGGACATAATGAAAAACTGTTTTTT. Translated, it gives CASSVRTGHNEKLFF.

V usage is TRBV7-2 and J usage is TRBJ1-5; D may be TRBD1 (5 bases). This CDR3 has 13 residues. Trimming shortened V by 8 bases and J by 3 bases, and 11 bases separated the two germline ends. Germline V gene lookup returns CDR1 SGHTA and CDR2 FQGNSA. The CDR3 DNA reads TGTGCCAGCGGAAGACAGATCAATCAGCCCCAGCATTTT. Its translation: CASGRQINQPQHF.

CDR3 amino acids: CAIKITGGYTEAFF. The CDR3 DNA reads as TGTGCCATAAAAATCACAGGGGGCTACACTGAAGCTTTCTTT. The V gene is TRBV10-3, the J gene TRBJ1-1; TRBD1 agrees at 9 bases. The V gene's germline CDR1 is ENHRY and CDR2 SYGVKD. The CDR3 totals 14 residues. Trimming at V came to 9 bases and at J to 3 bases, leaving 8 bases not matched to a gene.

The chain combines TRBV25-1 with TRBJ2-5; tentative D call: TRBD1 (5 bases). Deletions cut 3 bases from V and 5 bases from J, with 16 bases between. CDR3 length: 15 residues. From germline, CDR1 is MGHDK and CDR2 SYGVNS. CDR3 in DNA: TGTGCCAGCAGTGACGGGTCCAGGGCCGGGGAGACCCAGTACTTC. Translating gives CASSDGSRAGETQYF. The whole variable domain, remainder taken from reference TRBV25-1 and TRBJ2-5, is EADIYQTPRYLVIGTGKKITLECSQTMGHDKMYWYQQDPGMELHLIHYSYGVNSTEKGDLSSESTVSRIRTEHFPLTLESARPSHTSQYLCASSDGSRAGETQYFGPGTRLLVL.

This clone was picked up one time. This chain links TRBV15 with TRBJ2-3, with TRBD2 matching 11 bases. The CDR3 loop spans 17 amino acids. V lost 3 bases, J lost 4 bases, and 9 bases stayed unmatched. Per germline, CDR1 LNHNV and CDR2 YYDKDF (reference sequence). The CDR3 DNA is TGTGCCACCAGCAGCCGCAAGACTAGCGGGGATCCAGATACGCAGTATTTT. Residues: CATSSRKTSGDPDTQYF.

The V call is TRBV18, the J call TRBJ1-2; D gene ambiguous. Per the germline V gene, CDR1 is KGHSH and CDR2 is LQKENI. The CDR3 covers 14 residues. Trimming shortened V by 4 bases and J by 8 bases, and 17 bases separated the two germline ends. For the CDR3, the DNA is TGTGCCAGCTCACATTCGGACCGCATGCGGGGCTACACCTTC. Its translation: CASSHSDRMRGYTF.

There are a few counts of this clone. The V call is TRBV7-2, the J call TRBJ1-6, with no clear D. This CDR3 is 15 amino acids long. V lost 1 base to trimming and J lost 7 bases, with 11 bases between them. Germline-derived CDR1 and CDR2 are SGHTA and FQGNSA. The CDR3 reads CASSLGSGTNSPLHF. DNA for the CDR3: TGTGCCAGCAGCTTAGGGTCAGGAACGAATTCACCCCTCCACTTT. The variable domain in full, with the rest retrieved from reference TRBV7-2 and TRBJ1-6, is GAGVSQSPSNKVTEKGKDVELRCDPISGHTALYWYRQSLGQGLEFLIYFQGNSAPDKSGLPSDRFSAERTGGSVSTLTIQRTQQEDSAVYLCASSLGSGTNSPLHFGNGTRLTVT.

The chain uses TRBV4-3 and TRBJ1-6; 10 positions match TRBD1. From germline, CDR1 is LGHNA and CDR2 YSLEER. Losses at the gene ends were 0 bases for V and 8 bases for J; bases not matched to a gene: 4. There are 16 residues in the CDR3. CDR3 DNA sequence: TGCGCCAGCAGCCAAGATTCGACAGGGGGCTATTCACCCCTCCACTTT. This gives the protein CASSQDSTGGYSPLHF.

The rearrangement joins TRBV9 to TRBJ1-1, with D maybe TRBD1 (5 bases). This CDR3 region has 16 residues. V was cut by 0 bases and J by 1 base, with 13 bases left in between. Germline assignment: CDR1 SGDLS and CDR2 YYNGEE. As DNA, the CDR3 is TGTGCCAGCAGCGTAGGTGGGGGGGTGCGGAACACTGAAGCTTTCTTT. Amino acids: CASSVGGGVRNTEAFF.

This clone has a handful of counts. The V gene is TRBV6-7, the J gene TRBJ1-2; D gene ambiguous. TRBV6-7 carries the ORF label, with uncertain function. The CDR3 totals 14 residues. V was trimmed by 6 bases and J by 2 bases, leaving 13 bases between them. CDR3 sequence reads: CASSPLGPNYGYTF. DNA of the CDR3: TGTGCCAGCAGCCCGCTGGGTCCCAACTATGGCTACACCTTC.

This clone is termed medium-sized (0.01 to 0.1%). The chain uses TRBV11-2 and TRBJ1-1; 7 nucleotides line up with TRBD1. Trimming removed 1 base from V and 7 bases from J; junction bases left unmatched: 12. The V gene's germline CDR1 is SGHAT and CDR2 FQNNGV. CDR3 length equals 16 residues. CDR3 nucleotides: TGTGCCAGCAGCTTAGTCCCGTCAGGGGGGCATCTTGAAGCTTTCTTT. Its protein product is CASSLVPSGGHLEAFF.

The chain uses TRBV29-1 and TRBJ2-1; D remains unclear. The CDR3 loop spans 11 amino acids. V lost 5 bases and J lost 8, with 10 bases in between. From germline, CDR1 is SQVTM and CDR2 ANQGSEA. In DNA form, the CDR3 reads TGCAGCGTTTTGATATGGGATGAGCAGTTCTTC. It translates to CSVLIWDEQFF.

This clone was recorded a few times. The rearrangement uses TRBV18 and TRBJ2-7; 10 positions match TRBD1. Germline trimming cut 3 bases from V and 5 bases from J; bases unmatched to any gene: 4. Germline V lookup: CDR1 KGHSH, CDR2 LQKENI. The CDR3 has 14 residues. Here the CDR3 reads CASSPWDRGHEQYF. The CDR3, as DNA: TGTGCCAGCTCACCCTGGGACAGGGGCCACGAGCAGTACTTC.

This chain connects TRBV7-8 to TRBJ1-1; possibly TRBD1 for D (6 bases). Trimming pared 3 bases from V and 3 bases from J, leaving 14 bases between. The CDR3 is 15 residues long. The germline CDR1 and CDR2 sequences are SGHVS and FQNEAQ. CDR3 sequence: CASSFSRGLYTEAFF. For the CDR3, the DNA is TGTGCCAGCAGCTTCTCCAGGGGATTGTACACTGAAGCTTTCTTT.

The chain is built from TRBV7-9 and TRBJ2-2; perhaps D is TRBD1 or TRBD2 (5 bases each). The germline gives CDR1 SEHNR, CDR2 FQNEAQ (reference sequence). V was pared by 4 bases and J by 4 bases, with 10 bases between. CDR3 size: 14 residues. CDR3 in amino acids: CASSSLGGTGELFF. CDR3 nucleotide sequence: TGTGCCAGCAGCTCCCTTGGGGGCACCGGGGAGCTGTTTTTT.